Presented here are 18 T cell receptor beta chains from one specimen sequenced in a study of blood T cell repertoires in COVID-19. Only in-frame clones appear in the TCRdb table, and some are missing; sequencing was by immunoSEQ multiplex PCR. This table holds about 130,000 clones, approximately 80% found once. The specimen was peripheral blood. Receptor source: a woman in her forties or fifties with acute or convalescent COVID-19.

This chain joins TRBV14 and TRBJ2-1; 10 nucleotides match TRBD2. The germline CDR1 and CDR2 sequences are SGHDN and FVKESK. CDR3 length: 16 residues. The V segment lost 4 bases and the J segment 9 bases; nucleotides outside the gene matches: 12. Here the CDR3 reads CASSLAPLGLAAEQFF. In nucleotides, the CDR3 is TGTGCCAGCAGCCTGGCACCCCTCGGACTAGCGGCTGAGCAGTTCTTC.

The chain is built from TRBV29-1 and TRBJ1-1, with D possibly being TRBD1 (6 bases). V gave up 6 bases and J gave up 1 base, with 18 bases separating them. The CDR3 is 15 amino acids. In germline, CDR1 is SQVTM, CDR2 ANQGSEA. The CDR3 region is CSVKRDTNPNTEAFF. The CDR3 DNA follows: TGCAGCGTAAAAAGGGACACTAACCCGAACACTGAAGCTTTCTTT.

CDR3 amino acids: CASSWRNTIYF. Here the CDR3 DNA reads TGTGCCAGCAGTTGGCGAAACACCATATATTTT. V is TRBV12-3 or TRBV12-4 and J is TRBJ1-3; D remains ambiguous. This CDR3 has 11 residues. Trimming removed 4 bases at V and 5 bases at J, with 3 bases between.

The genes are TRBV7-9 and TRBJ1-4; D call uncertain. Germline V CDR1 and CDR2: SEHNR, FQNEAQ (reference sequence). V lost 4 bases and J lost 2, with 17 bases in between. The CDR3 spans 17 residues. CDR3: CASSSSTSRLTNEKLFF. The CDR3 DNA reads as TGTGCCAGCAGCTCCTCAACTTCGAGGTTGACTAATGAAAAACTGTTTTTT. Using reference TRBV7-9 and TRBJ1-4 for the parts outside the CDR3, the full variable domain is DTGVSQNPRHKITKRGQNVTFRCDPISEHNRLYWYRQTLGQGPEFLTYFQNEAQLEKSRLLSDRFSAERPKGSFSTLEIQRTEQGDSAMYLCASSSSTSRLTNEKLFFGSGTQLSVL.

This clone came up a few times. The genes are TRBV11-2 and TRBJ2-7; a weak D match, TRBD2 (6 bases). Germline CDR1 SGHAT, CDR2 FQNNGV. With 0 bases removed from V and 7 bases from J, the gap between germline ends came to 19 bases. CDR3 size: 16 residues. In DNA form, the CDR3 reads TGTGCCAGCAGCTTAGATACAACAGCGGGCTTGAGGGAGCAGTACTTC. Its protein product is CASSLDTTAGLREQYF.

This chain links TRBV12-3 or TRBV12-4 with TRBJ1-5; 7 bases map to TRBD1. V gave up 5 bases and J gave up 3 bases; unmatched junction bases: 1. The CDR3 has 13 amino acids. The CDR3 sequence is CASSGTANQPQHF. The CDR3 coding sequence is TGTGCCAGCAGTGGGACAGCCAATCAGCCCCAGCATTTT.

In nucleotides, the CDR3 is TGTGCCAGCAGGACAGGGGCTGGTTCACCCCTCCACTTT. Its translation: CASRTGAGSPLHF. The genes are TRBV12-3 or TRBV12-4 and TRBJ1-6, with TRBD1 identical over 8 bases. The CDR3 contains 13 residues. Trimming at V came to 6 bases and at J to 9 bases, leaving 4 bases not matched to a gene.

CDR3 DNA sequence: TGTGCCAGCAGTGAAGGGACAGGGAAAGGGCAGCCCCAGCATTTT. This codes for CASSEGTGKGQPQHF. The J gene is TRBJ1-5, the V gene TRBV2, with 8 positions matching TRBD1. CDR1 and CDR2 from the germline V gene are SNHLY and FYNNEI. V shed 1 base and J 7 bases; nucleotides not matched to a gene: 6. This CDR3 is built from 15 residues.

The chain employs TRBV19 and TRBJ2-7, with a possible D match to TRBD2 (6 bases). Trimming stripped 3 bases from V and 5 bases from J, with 11 bases between. Germline V lookup: CDR1 LNHDA, CDR2 SQIVND (reference sequence). The CDR3 consists of 13 residues. In nucleotides, the CDR3 is TGTGCCAGTAGTATCGGGCGGGGCCACGAGCAGTACTTC. It encodes CASSIGRGHEQYF.

The chain uses TRBV4-2 and TRBJ2-7; a possible D gene is TRBD2 (6 bases). The CDR3 sequence is 11 residues long. Trimming left V 11 bases short and J 3 bases short, with 11 bases between. Germline-derived CDR1 and CDR2 are LGHNA and YNFKEQ. The CDR3 bases are TGTGCCTGTAGGCGGGGCTACGAGCAGTACTTC. This sequence encodes CACRRGYEQYF.

The chain couples TRBV6-1 to TRBJ2-2, with TRBD2 as a possible D gene (7 bases). Trimming shortened V by 0 bases and J by 6 bases, and 17 bases separated the two germline ends. The CDR3 has 17 residues. Germline-derived CDR1 and CDR2 are MNHNS and SASEGT. CDR3 bases: TGTGCCAGCAGTGAAGCGGGGGGGCTTAGATGGGCCGGGGAGCTGTTTTTT. Translated: CASSEAGGLRWAGELFF.

This rearrangement joins TRBV5-4 to TRBJ2-5, with unresolved D. Trimming removed 5 bases from V and 4 bases from J, with 18 bases in between. Germline loops: CDR1 SGHNT, CDR2 YYREEE (reference sequence). The CDR3 has 15 amino acids. The CDR3 bases are TGTGCCAGCAGTCGAGGCATAATAGCTGGAGAGACCCAGTACTTC. Residues: CASSRGIIAGETQYF.

The CDR3 sequence is CASSIVRAGAGELFF. The CDR3 DNA sequence: TGTGCCAGTAGTATAGTCAGGGCGGGGGCCGGGGAGCTGTTTTTT. The rearrangement links TRBV19 to TRBJ2-2; 7 positions agree with TRBD2. The germline V gene encodes CDR1 LNHDA and CDR2 SQIVND (reference sequence). V was pared by 1 base and J by 6 bases, with 5 bases of the junction left unmatched. The length of the CDR3 is 15 residues.

The chain has TRBV6-5 and TRBJ1-6; 9 positions agree with TRBD1. Unmatched junction bases numbered 3, after V lost 4 bases and J lost 5 bases. The CDR3 sequence is 15 residues long. Germline assignment: CDR1 MNHEY and CDR2 SVGAGI. The CDR3: CASSSTGGDNSPLHF. Written as DNA, the CDR3 is TGTGCCAGCAGTTCTACAGGGGGCGATAATTCACCCCTCCACTTT.

V gene TRBV7-9 combines with J gene TRBJ2-2; TRBD2 might be the D (5 bases). The germline V gene encodes CDR1 SEHNR and CDR2 FQNEAQ (reference sequence). This CDR3 has 18 amino acids. V was pared by 2 bases and J by 3 bases, with 19 bases between. In DNA form, the CDR3 reads TGTGCCAGCAGCTTATGCGATTTACCCGGAGGTCACACCGGGGAGCTGTTTTTT. Translating it yields CASSLCDLPGGHTGELFF.

The V call is TRBV3-1 (or the pseudogene TRBV3-2), the J call TRBJ2-7; TRBD2 aligns across 8 bases. J gave up 1 base and V 2 bases, and 13 bases lay outside the gene matches. CDR1 and CDR2 (germline): LGHDT, YNNKEL (reference sequence). This CDR3 region has 18 residues. The CDR3 bases are TGTGCCAGCAGCCAAAATCGCGACGGGGGGGCGACATCCTACGAGCAGTACTTC. This encodes CASSQNRDGGATSYEQYF.

The V call is TRBV20-1, the J call TRBJ2-4; the match to TRBD1 covers 7 bases. This CDR3 is built from 14 residues. Per the germline V gene, CDR1 is DFQATT and CDR2 is SNEGSKA (reference sequence). The ends lost 3 bases at V and 3 bases at J; junction bases unmatched: 5. In DNA form, the CDR3 reads TGCAGTGCTAGTGGTTCAGGGGGCAAAAACATTCAGTACTTC. Translated, it gives CSASGSGGKNIQYF.

The J gene is TRBJ1-2, the V gene TRBV6-1, with TRBD1 matching 7 bases. CDR3 size: 18 residues. CDR1 is MNHNS, CDR2 SASEGT, per germline. The V segment lost 0 bases and the J segment 9 bases; nucleotides outside the gene matches: 19. As DNA, the CDR3 is TGTGCCAGCAGTGAAGCCAAAAAAGGGATGTACAGGGGCTTGAGCTACACCTTC. It translates to CASSEAKKGMYRGLSYTF.